This TCR beta chain appears in the sequencing data of a study of T cell responses to AZD1222 COVID-19 vaccine. Study findings and constraints: As reported, nearly half of all spike-specific TCRs target variant regions that are unmutated. Without day 14 samples, only post-peak T cell repertoires were studied. Two AZD1222 administrations were followed by greater Spike-specific TCR breadth and depth.

The repertoire was sequenced with immunoSEQ multiplex PCR; TCRdb's copy has only in-frame clones and lacks some. The repertoire holds about 130,000 clones, with roughly 88% as singletons. In the case of this clone: Antigen unknown.

The sequences come from peripheral blood, collected on day 0 of AZD1222 vaccination. This TCR was recovered from an adult in good health.

For the CDR3, the DNA is TGTGCCAGCAGTAGATACCGGAACACCGGGGAGCTGTTTTTT. It is translated as CASSRYRNTGELFF. The V call is TRBV6-2 or TRBV6-3, the J call TRBJ2-2; D not certain. The germline gives CDR1 MNHEY, CDR2 SVGEGT. V was clipped by 5 bases and J by 1 base, with 8 bases between them. The CDR3 is made up of 14 amino acids.